This T cell receptor beta chain was identified during a study of response to subunit inactivated influenza vaccine. The CDR3 is made up of 13 amino acids. V was shortened by 3 bases and J by 5 bases, with 7 bases between the two germline ends. Germline CDR1 KGHSH, CDR2 LQKENI. One entry per CDR3 protein, called by TCRdb with MiXCR from the RT-PCR reads. The data contain 500,000 to 750,000 distinct CDR3 sequences, 12% to 15% of them singletons. Notes on this clonotype: Its antigen remains unknown.

Points from the study as a whole: Every seasonal influenza vaccination brings in few new T cells, the authors suggested.

The sample was PBMCs from blood, taken about 11 days after vaccination. The rearrangement joins TRBV18 to TRBJ2-2; no clear D. This clonotype originated in a man in his fifties or sixties who received an inactivated influenza vaccine. For the CDR3, the DNA is TGTGCCAGCTCACCTCAGGAAACCGGGGAGCTGTTTTTT. This translates into CASSPQETGELFF.